This TCR beta chain comes out of a study of cytomegalovirus exposure and HLA in healthy donors. Study-wide context: There were 65 million to 85 million unique TCRs (from HLA-typed donors) in an early data release. Whole-study findings and limits: Altogether, 150 to 200 TCR beta chains were recorded as cytomegalovirus-associated. There were some public TCRs occurring in many donors, but most TCR sequences were rare. At a 0.05 false discovery rate, a later analysis found 18,000 or so TCR beta sequences to be associated with HLA alleles.

This clone occurred a few times. The antigen is not known. PCR involved 60 Vbeta and 13 Jbeta primers. The data were produced by immunoSEQ multiplex PCR, yet TCRdb's version contains in-frame clones alone and is incomplete. The table lists 100,000 to 150,000 clones, about 70% of them singletons, with under 8.5% in the top ten. Germline V gene sequence: CDR1 SQVTM, CDR2 ANQGSEA. V lost 0 bases, J lost 6 bases, and 14 bases lay in between. This CDR3 is built from 15 residues. The receptor's source is a male donor in good health and CMV-seronegative. This rearrangement joins TRBV29-1 to TRBJ2-2; D ambiguous. Sequencing was carried out using PBMCs. CDR3 region: CSVEDPSGYPGELFF. CDR3 in DNA: TGCAGCGTTGAAGATCCTAGTGGATATCCCGGGGAGCTGTTTTTT.